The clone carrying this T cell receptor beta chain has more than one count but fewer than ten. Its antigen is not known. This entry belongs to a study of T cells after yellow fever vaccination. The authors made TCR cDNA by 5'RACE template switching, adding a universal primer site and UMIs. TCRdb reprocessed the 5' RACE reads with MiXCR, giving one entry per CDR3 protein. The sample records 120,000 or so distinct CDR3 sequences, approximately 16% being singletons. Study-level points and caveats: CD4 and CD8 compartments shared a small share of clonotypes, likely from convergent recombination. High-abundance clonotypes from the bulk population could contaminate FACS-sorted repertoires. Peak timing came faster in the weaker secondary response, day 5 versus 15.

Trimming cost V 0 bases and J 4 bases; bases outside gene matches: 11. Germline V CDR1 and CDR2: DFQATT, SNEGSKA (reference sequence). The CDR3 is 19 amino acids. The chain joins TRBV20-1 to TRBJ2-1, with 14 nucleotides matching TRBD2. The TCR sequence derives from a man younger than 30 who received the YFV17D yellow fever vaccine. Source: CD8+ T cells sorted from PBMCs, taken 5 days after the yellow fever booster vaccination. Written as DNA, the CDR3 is TGCAGTGCTAGAGATTTGGGACTAGCGGGGGTTGGGGGATACAATGAGCAGTTCTTC. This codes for CSARDLGLAGVGGYNEQFF.